This T cell receptor (beta chain) was sequenced during a study of CD8+ T cells in alopecia areata. Study-level background: Tofacitinib administration to treated patients was oral, at 5 to 10 mg twice daily. Percent affected scalp area, the SALT score, rated treated patients' severity.

Study-wide findings and caveats: Relative to mice, TCR sharing across patients was less clear, a difference possibly HLA-related. Scalp clonality and expanded CD8+ clones among the top 100 fell significantly with tofacitinib.

As for this clone: No antigen is known for it.

The CDR3 has 13 residues. Germline values: CDR1 GTSNPN, CDR2 SVGIG (reference sequence). The germline V and J ends were trimmed by 2 bases and 3 bases, with 11 bases remaining between them. Indicated treatment: oral pan-JAK inhibitor, 5-10 mg twice daily. In each case, RNA was isolated and then reverse transcribed into cDNA as the sequencing template. Method: immunoSEQ multiplex PCR; TCRdb's copy keeps in-frame clones and lacks some. Found here are approximately 170,000 clones, less than 70% of them singletons; the top ten hold approximately 14%. The sequencing used CD4+ T cells sorted from blood, collected at week 24, from a patient treated with tofacitinib. This receptor was taken from a human donor with alopecia areata. The chain links TRBV30 to TRBJ2-7, with unresolved D. The CDR3 protein is CAWSQTGSYEQYF. CDR3 in DNA: TGTGCCTGGAGTCAGACTGGAAGCTACGAGCAGTACTTC.